Presented here are 8 T cell receptor beta chains from one specimen sequenced in a study of OX40 agonist ivuxolimab in advanced cancers. Assay used: immunoSEQ multiplex PCR; TCRdb lists only in-frame clones, some missing. Counted here are more than 80,000 clones, 70% to 90% occurring once; the ten biggest clones make up 0.65% to 0.8%. The source was CD4+ or CD8+ T cells sorted from blood, collected in a trial of the OX40 agonist ivuxolimab. These receptors were taken from an adult with an advanced solid tumor such as melanoma, head and neck, liver or kidney cancer.

The rearrangement joins TRBV7-3 to TRBJ2-3; unclear D gene. This CDR3 comprises 12 residues. The V gene lost 5 bases and the J gene lost 2 bases, with 5 bases spanning the gap. CDR1 SGHTA and CDR2 FQGTGA come from the germline V gene. The CDR3 DNA reads as TGTGCCAGCAGCCCGTACACAGATACGCAGTATTTT. Its translation: CASSPYTDTQYF.

CDR3 bases: TGTGCCAGCAGCCTGAACGGGGGAAGGGAGACCCAGTACTTC. Translated, it gives CASSLNGGRETQYF. The rearrangement links TRBV7-2 to TRBJ2-5; a weak D match, TRBD2 (6 bases). Looked up from germline, CDR1 is SGHTA and CDR2 is FQGNSA. V was trimmed by 5 bases and J by 5 bases, leaving 15 bases between them. The CDR3 length is 14 residues. Full variable domain (rest looked up from reference TRBV7-2 and TRBJ2-5): GAGVSQSPSNKVTEKGKDVELRCDPISGHTALYWYRQSLGQGLEFLIYFQGNSAPDKSGLPSDRFSAERTGGSVSTLTIQRTQQEDSAVYLCASSLNGGRETQYFGPGTRLLVL.

There are a few counts of this clone. CDR3 residues: CASSLKWTADQPQHF. CDR3 sequence (DNA): TGTGCCAGCAGCTTAAAATGGACAGCAGATCAGCCCCAGCATTTT. V usage is TRBV7-2 and J usage is TRBJ1-5, with D possibly matching TRBD1 (6 bases). The germline gives CDR1 SGHTA, CDR2 FQGNSA. This CDR3 comprises 15 residues. Trimming removed 2 bases from V and 5 bases from J, with 13 bases in between.

The V gene is TRBV27, the J gene TRBJ1-2; the D is unclear. CDR1 MNHEY and CDR2 SMNVEV come from the germline V gene (reference sequence). V dropped 6 bases and J dropped 6 bases, with 17 bases sitting between them. The CDR3 covers 14 residues. The CDR3 region has the DNA TGTGCCAGCAGCCAAATTAGCTCCGCAAATGGCTACACCTTC. Translating gives CASSQISSANGYTF.

The chain employs TRBV11-3 and TRBJ2-3; D unclear. Germline CDR1 is SGHNT and CDR2 is YENEEA. This CDR3 spans 14 amino acids. V was cut by 1 base and J by 2 bases, with 7 bases left in between. The CDR3, as DNA: TGTGCCAGCAGCTTAGGAGCGATCACAGATACGCAGTATTTT. Protein sequence: CASSLGAITDTQYF.

This sequence joins TRBV2 and TRBJ2-3; D may match TRBD1 or TRBD2 (5 bases each). In germline, CDR1 is SNHLY, CDR2 FYNNEI. Trimming stripped 5 bases from V and 1 base from J, with 7 bases between. There are 13 residues in the CDR3. The CDR3, as DNA: TGTGCCAGCAGTTTGGGACGCACAGATACGCAGTATTTT. Amino acids: CASSLGRTDTQYF.

The J gene is TRBJ2-3, the V gene TRBV6-5, with 13 bases identical to TRBD2. CDR3 length: 15 residues. The ends lost 4 bases at V and 4 bases at J; junction bases unmatched: 2. Germline V lookup: CDR1 MNHEY, CDR2 SVGAGI. The DNA of the CDR3 is TGTGCCAGCAGTTCGGGACTAGCGGGGTCAGATACGCAGTATTTT. Translating gives CASSSGLAGSDTQYF.

The chain is built from TRBV4-1 and TRBJ2-7; weak D call: TRBD1 (5 bases). The V gene lost 4 bases and the J gene lost 3 bases, with 19 bases spanning the gap. Germline CDR1 MGHRA, CDR2 YSYEKL. CDR3 size: 16 residues. The CDR3 region is CASSLQASGQVYEQYF. In DNA, the CDR3 is TGCGCCAGCAGCCTGCAAGCGTCCGGACAAGTCTACGAGCAGTACTTC.